These 21 T cell receptor beta chains share one sample of origin, sequenced in a study of CD8 T cells in ankylosing spondylitis. Whole-study results and caveats: The study identified a TCR beta motif of roughly eight highly homologous variants that appeared characteristic of ankylosing spondylitis blood.

These receptors lack a known antigen. A single record per CDR3 protein comes from TCRdb applying MiXCR to the 5' RACE reads. The repertoire holds approximately 440,000 distinct CDR3 sequences, 17% seen once, with around 0.92% in the top ten. Material: blood, either unsorted or a sorted T cell fraction (not recorded which). Receptors originate from a male donor with ankylosing spondylitis.

This clonotype was counted a few times. The rearrangement joins TRBV25-1 to TRBJ1-3; D gene ambiguous. The CDR3 is made up of 16 amino acids. CDR1 and CDR2 (germline): MGHDK, SYGVNS. Trimming took 3 bases from V and 2 from J, leaving 14 bases between them. The CDR3 reads CASSEFAAVTGNTIYF. CDR3 coding DNA: TGTGCCAGCAGTGAGTTCGCAGCCGTTACTGGAAACACCATATATTTT.

In its sample, this clonotype was seen a few times. The chain combines TRBV6-2 or TRBV6-3 with TRBJ2-7; D gene uncertain. This CDR3 comprises 15 residues. Trimming shortened V by 0 bases and J by 2 bases, and 11 bases separated the two germline ends. Germline CDR1 MNHEY, CDR2 SVGEGT. Here the CDR3 reads CASSYSSQITYEQYF. CDR3 nucleotide sequence: TGTGCCAGCAGTTACTCGTCGCAGATTACCTACGAGCAGTACTTC.

This clonotype was observed a few times. V gene TRBV20-1 combines with J gene TRBJ2-3; D remains ambiguous. This CDR3 has 11 amino acids. Germline V gene data show CDR1 as DFQATT and CDR2 as SNEGSKA (reference sequence). V gave up 7 bases and J gave up 1 base, with 6 bases separating them. CDR3 region: CSGPRTDTQYF. Written as DNA, the CDR3 is TGCAGTGGCCCCCGCACAGATACGCAGTATTTT.

This clonotype was picked up a small number of times. This rearrangement joins TRBV3-1 to TRBJ2-5, with 8 bases fitting TRBD2. V gave up 1 base and J gave up 3 bases; unmatched junction bases: 16. The CDR3 is 19 residues long. Germline V gives CDR1 LGHDT, CDR2 YNNKEL (reference sequence). The CDR3 nucleotides read TGTGCCAGCAGCCAAGGGGAGGTAGCGGGGCCCTTTATCGAAGAGACCCAGTACTTC. The encoded protein is CASSQGEVAGPFIEETQYF.

This clonotype has just a few counts. This sequence joins TRBV5-1 and TRBJ2-2; 11 bases align to TRBD1. In germline, CDR1 is SGHRS, CDR2 YFSETQ. J gave up 4 bases and V 0 bases, and 2 bases lay outside the gene matches. There are 16 residues in the CDR3. CDR3 nucleotides: TGCGCCAGCAGCTTGGAAGGGACAGGGGGCACCGGGGAGCTGTTTTTT. This translates into CASSLEGTGGTGELFF.

This clonotype has at least ten counts. The chain employs TRBV12-3 or TRBV12-4 and TRBJ2-1; D is perhaps TRBD2 (5 bases). Between the trimmed V and J ends, which lost 5 bases and 7 bases, there was a span of 15 bases. The CDR3 spans 14 residues. For the CDR3, the DNA is TGTGCCAGCAGTACATCAACTCCGGGGAATGAGCAGTTCTTC. It is translated as CASSTSTPGNEQFF.

This clonotype was seen a handful of times. This chain joins TRBV10-3 and TRBJ1-1; a weak D match, TRBD1 (6 bases). Germline assignment: CDR1 ENHRY and CDR2 SYGVKD. Trimming left V 7 bases short and J 4 bases short, with 13 bases between. The CDR3 covers 13 residues. In nucleotides, the CDR3 is TGTGCCATCACCCAAACAGGGATCACTGAAGCTTTCTTT. This sequence encodes CAITQTGITEAFF.

The chain uses TRBV20-1 and TRBJ1-5; D remains unclear. V was trimmed by 6 bases and J by 1 base, leaving 10 bases between them. The CDR3 spans 13 residues. The germline V gene encodes CDR1 DFQATT and CDR2 SNEGSKA (reference sequence). CDR3 loop: CSARRESNQPQHF. The CDR3 DNA follows: TGCAGTGCACGCCGGGAGAGCAATCAGCCCCAGCATTTT.

For the CDR3, the DNA is TGCAGTGCTACAGGGGGGGCGGTCGGCTACACCTTC. Translating it yields CSATGGAVGYTF. The chain recombines TRBV20-1 with TRBJ1-2; 7 positions match TRBD1. The CDR3 runs 12 residues. CDR1 is DFQATT, CDR2 SNEGSKA, per germline (reference sequence). The V gene end was trimmed by 4 bases and the J gene end by 8 bases; junction bases not matched to a gene: 7.

This clonotype was counted ten times or more. The chain couples TRBV29-1 to TRBJ2-3, with TRBD1 as a possible D gene (6 bases). V lost 1 base to trimming and J lost 2 bases, with 19 bases between them. Germline CDR1 is SQVTM and CDR2 is ANQGSEA. The CDR3 consists of 17 residues. The chain's CDR3 is CSVEGGSQGTPTDTQYF. CDR3 nucleotide sequence: TGCAGCGTTGAAGGCGGGTCCCAGGGGACACCCACAGATACGCAGTATTTT.

This clonotype occurred a few times. This chain connects TRBV20-1 to TRBJ2-5; maybe TRBD2 (6 bases). V was pared by 0 bases and J by 5 bases, with 10 bases between. Germline loops: CDR1 DFQATT, CDR2 SNEGSKA (reference sequence). The CDR3 spans 13 residues. This CDR3 reads CSAREAGRETQYF. CDR3 nucleotides: TGCAGTGCTAGAGAAGCAGGGAGGGAGACCCAGTACTTC.

The chain employs TRBV6-1 and TRBJ1-2; possible D gene TRBD1, 5 bases. This CDR3 comprises 13 residues. CDR1 MNHNS and CDR2 SASEGT come from the germline V gene. Trimming removed 6 bases at V and 0 bases at J, with 8 bases between. The CDR3 region has the DNA TGTGCCAGCAGAGGGGCGTCTAACTATGGCTACACCTTC. Translation gives CASRGASNYGYTF.

This clonotype was seen only a few times. The chain joins TRBV20-1 to TRBJ1-5, with D tentatively TRBD1 (5 bases). CDR3 length equals 13 residues. Trimming removed 6 bases at V and 5 bases at J, with 14 bases between. Germline CDR1 is DFQATT and CDR2 is SNEGSKA (reference sequence). The CDR3 coding sequence is TGCAGTGCAGTTAGGGGCATAGATCAGCCCCAGCATTTT. As protein: CSAVRGIDQPQHF.

This clonotype has only a few counts. This chain joins TRBV29-1 and TRBJ1-4; no firm D call. The CDR3 contains 12 residues. The V gene's germline CDR1 is SQVTM and CDR2 ANQGSEA. V lost 5 bases and J 5 bases, leaving 9 bases between the germline ends. DNA of the CDR3: TGCAGCGTTAGAGGCCTGAATGAAAAACTGTTTTTT. This gives the protein CSVRGLNEKLFF.

This chain joins TRBV2 and TRBJ1-5; D ambiguous. Germline CDR1 reads SNHLY; CDR2 reads FYNNEI. V shed 2 bases and J shed 0 bases, with 2 bases lying between them. This CDR3 region has 13 residues. CDR3 in amino acids: CASSESSNQPQHF. CDR3 nucleotides: TGTGCCAGCAGTGAAAGTAGCAATCAGCCCCAGCATTTT. The variable domain in full, with the rest retrieved from reference TRBV2 and TRBJ1-5, is EPEVTQTPSHQVTQMGQEVILRCVPISNHLYFYWYRQILGQKVEFLVSFYNNEISEKSEIFDDQFSVERPDGSNFTLKIRSTKLEDSAMYFCASSESSNQPQHFGDGTRLSIL.

This clonotype was detected only a few times. The chain combines TRBV9 with TRBJ2-5; 11 positions match TRBD2. Trimming at V came to 4 bases and at J to 5 bases, leaving 13 bases not matched to a gene. This CDR3 has 17 amino acids. Germline CDR1 is SGDLS and CDR2 is YYNGEE. The CDR3 DNA reads TGTGCCAGCAGCTATTCCCCGTTGCTAGCGGGGGGTGAGACCCAGTACTTC. It yields the protein CASSYSPLLAGGETQYF.

This chain joins TRBV11-1 and TRBJ2-1, with 7 nucleotides matching TRBD1. V lost 4 bases to trimming and J lost 6 bases; unmatched junction nucleotides: 12. In germline, CDR1 is SGHAT, CDR2 FQDESV (reference sequence). This CDR3 region has 16 residues. Here the CDR3 DNA reads TGTGCCAGCAGCTCCGACTCCTACAGGGGCGGCAATGAGCAGTTCTTC. As protein: CASSSDSYRGGNEQFF.

The genes are TRBV7-2 and TRBJ1-4, with D possibly TRBD1 on 6 matching bases. The CDR3 is 13 residues long. Trimming removed 8 bases from V and 7 bases from J, with 14 bases in between. Per the germline V gene, CDR1 is SGHTA and CDR2 is FQGNSA. CDR3 nucleotide sequence: TGTGCCAGCGGGGGGCCGGTACGTGAAAAACTGTTTTTT. Encoded protein: CASGGPVREKLFF.

This clonotype showed up just a few times. V gene TRBV7-3 combines with J gene TRBJ2-2; D perhaps matches TRBD2 (6 bases). CDR1 is SGHTA, CDR2 FQGTGA, per germline. V shed 7 bases and J shed 3 bases, with 12 bases lying between them. The CDR3 has 14 residues. CDR3 region: CASNLGGDTGELFF. CDR3 nucleotides: TGTGCCAGCAACTTGGGGGGTGACACCGGGGAGCTGTTTTTT.

The rearrangement joins TRBV11-2 to TRBJ2-2; 10 bases fit TRBD1. The CDR3 loop spans 19 amino acids. Trimming cost V 4 bases and J 4 bases; bases outside gene matches: 15. From germline, CDR1 is SGHAT and CDR2 FQNNGV. CDR3 in amino acids: CASSSTRRSGTGVTGELFF. In DNA, the CDR3 is TGTGCCAGCAGCTCAACCCGACGCTCCGGGACAGGGGTCACCGGGGAGCTGTTTTTT.

V is TRBV7-9 and J is TRBJ2-7, with 11 bases matching TRBD2. The CDR3 contains 15 residues. Germline V CDR1 and CDR2: SEHNR, FQNEAQ (reference sequence). With 2 bases clipped from V and 6 bases from J, the junction kept 6 bases outside the gene matches. DNA of the CDR3: TGTGCCAGCAGCTTACTAGCGGGAGGCTTCCTCGAGCAGTACTTC. Its translation: CASSLLAGGFLEQYF.